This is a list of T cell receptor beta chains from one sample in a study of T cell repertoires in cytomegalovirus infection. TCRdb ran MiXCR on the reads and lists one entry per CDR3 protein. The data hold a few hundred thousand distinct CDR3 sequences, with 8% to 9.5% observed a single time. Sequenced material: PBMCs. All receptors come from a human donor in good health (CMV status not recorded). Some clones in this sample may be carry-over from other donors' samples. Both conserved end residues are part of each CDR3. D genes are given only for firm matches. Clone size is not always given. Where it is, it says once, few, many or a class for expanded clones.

CDR3 protein: CASRPSGNTYNEQFF
CDR3 DNA: TGTGCCAGCAGACCCAGCGGGAACACCTACAATGAGCAGTTCTTC
D gene: TRBD2
J gene: TRBJ2-1
clone size: few
CDR3 length: 15
V gene: TRBV6-2/TRBV6-3

CDR3 protein: CASSPPGFLAKNIQYF
CDR3 DNA: TGTGCCAGCAGTCCTCCGGGATTCCTAGCCAAAAACATTCAGTACTTC
D gene: NA
J gene: TRBJ2-4
clone size: few
CDR3 length: 16
V gene: TRBV12-3/TRBV12-4

CDR3 protein: CASSLRGARGRNYEQYF
CDR3 DNA: TGTGCCAGCAGCTTACGAGGGGCGCGGGGCAGAAACTACGAGCAGTACTTC
D gene: NA
J gene: TRBJ2-7
clone size: many
CDR3 length: 17
V gene: TRBV7-2

CDR3 protein: CASSLLMSRYEQYF
CDR3 DNA: TGCGCCAGCAGCTTGCTTATGAGTCGGTACGAGCAGTACTTC
D gene: NA
J gene: TRBJ2-7
clone size: NA
CDR3 length: 14
V gene: TRBV5-1

CDR3 protein: CASSPPGTSYNEQFF
CDR3 DNA: TGTGCCAGCTCACCACCCGGGACGTCCTACAATGAGCAGTTCTTC
D gene: NA
J gene: TRBJ2-1
clone size: many
CDR3 length: 15
V gene: TRBV18

CDR3 protein: CASRKDRASYNEQFF
CDR3 DNA: TGTGCCAGCAGGAAAGACAGGGCATCCTACAATGAGCAGTTCTTC
D gene: TRBD1
J gene: TRBJ2-1
clone size: NA
CDR3 length: 15
V gene: TRBV2

CDR3 protein: CASSLTGYYGYTF
CDR3 DNA: TGTGCCAGCAGTTTAACGGGTTACTATGGCTACACCTTC
D gene: NA
J gene: TRBJ1-2
clone size: many
CDR3 length: 13
V gene: TRBV12-3/TRBV12-4

CDR3 protein: CASWGGQGTGELFF
CDR3 DNA: TGTGCCAGCTGGGGGGGGCAGGGCACCGGGGAGCTGTTTTTT
D gene: NA
J gene: TRBJ2-2
clone size: NA
CDR3 length: 14
V gene: TRBV7-8

CDR3 protein: CASRSSGALNSPLHF
CDR3 DNA: TGTGCCAGCAGAAGCTCCGGGGCTCTTAATTCACCCCTCCACTTT
D gene: NA
J gene: TRBJ1-6
clone size: few
CDR3 length: 15
V gene: TRBV6-1

CDR3 protein: CASSFGGVLPNEQFF
CDR3 DNA: TGTGCCAGCAGTTTTGGGGGGGTCTTACCTAATGAGCAGTTCTTC
D gene: TRBD2
J gene: TRBJ2-1
clone size: NA
CDR3 length: 15
V gene: TRBV12-3/TRBV12-4

CDR3 protein: CASSLREGHTQYF
CDR3 DNA: TGTGCCAGCAGCTTAAGGGAGGGTCATACGCAGTATTTT
D gene: TRBD2
J gene: TRBJ2-3
clone size: few
CDR3 length: 13
V gene: TRBV7-9

CDR3 protein: CASSFVSTEAFF
CDR3 DNA: TGTGCCAGCAGCTTCGTCAGCACTGAAGCTTTCTTT
D gene: NA
J gene: TRBJ1-1
clone size: few
CDR3 length: 12
V gene: TRBV7-9

CDR3 protein: CASSLQGSGTNVLTF
CDR3 DNA: TGTGCCAGCAGTTTACAGGGCTCTGGGACCAACGTCCTGACTTTC
D gene: NA
J gene: TRBJ2-6
clone size: NA
CDR3 length: 15
V gene: TRBV28

CDR3 protein: CASSYTSGGPSEQFF
CDR3 DNA: TGTGCCAGCAGTTATACTAGCGGGGGGCCGAGTGAGCAGTTCTTC
D gene: TRBD2
J gene: TRBJ2-1
clone size: NA
CDR3 length: 15
V gene: TRBV6-2/TRBV6-3

CDR3 protein: CASSFRGAGSNIQYF
CDR3 DNA: TGTGCCAGCAGTTTCAGGGGGGCAGGGAGCAACATTCAGTACTTC
D gene: NA
J gene: TRBJ2-4
clone size: few
CDR3 length: 15
V gene: TRBV28

CDR3 protein: CASSEGRGPEPQHF
CDR3 DNA: TGTGCCAGCAGTGAAGGCAGGGGACCTGAGCCCCAGCATTTT
D gene: NA
J gene: TRBJ1-5
clone size: few
CDR3 length: 14
V gene: TRBV6-1

CDR3 protein: CASSPAPPRQYF
CDR3 DNA: TGTGCCAGCAGCCCAGCCCCACCACGGCAGTACTTC
D gene: NA
J gene: TRBJ2-7
clone size: many
CDR3 length: 12
V gene: TRBV7-2

CDR3 protein: CAISESGVATQYF
CDR3 DNA: TGTGCCATCAGTGAGTCAGGCGTGGCGACCCAGTACTTC
D gene: NA
J gene: TRBJ2-5
clone size: NA
CDR3 length: 13
V gene: TRBV10-3

CDR3 protein: CASSYTESTDTQYF
CDR3 DNA: TGTGCCAGCAGTTACACCGAGTCCACAGATACGCAGTATTTT
D gene: NA
J gene: TRBJ2-3
clone size: NA
CDR3 length: 14
V gene: TRBV6-5

CDR3 protein: CASSPRDKKETQYF
CDR3 DNA: TGTGCCAGCAGCCCCCGGGACAAAAAAGAGACCCAGTACTTC
D gene: NA
J gene: TRBJ2-5
clone size: NA
CDR3 length: 14
V gene: TRBV7-9

CDR3 protein: CASSLAGRSEQYF
CDR3 DNA: TGTGCCAGCAGTTTGGCGGGTCGGAGTGAGCAGTACTTC
D gene: NA
J gene: TRBJ2-7
clone size: NA
CDR3 length: 13
V gene: TRBV12-3/TRBV12-4

CDR3 protein: CSAKEGIGEAFF
CDR3 DNA: TGCAGTGCTAAGGAGGGGATCGGTGAAGCTTTCTTT
D gene: NA
J gene: TRBJ1-1
clone size: NA
CDR3 length: 12
V gene: TRBV20-1

CDR3 protein: CASSQDRAGKNEKLFF
CDR3 DNA: TGCGCCAGCAGCCAAGATCGGGCAGGGAAGAATGAAAAACTGTTTTTT
D gene: NA
J gene: TRBJ1-4
clone size: few
CDR3 length: 16
V gene: TRBV4-1

CDR3 protein: CASSQPSGANVLTF
CDR3 DNA: TGTGCCAGCAGTCAACCCTCTGGGGCCAACGTCCTGACTTTC
D gene: NA
J gene: TRBJ2-6
clone size: many
CDR3 length: 14
V gene: TRBV12-3/TRBV12-4

CDR3 protein: CASSFGAYTDTQYF
CDR3 DNA: TGTGCCAGCAGCTTCGGGGCGTACACAGATACGCAGTATTTT
D gene: NA
J gene: TRBJ2-3
clone size: many
CDR3 length: 14
V gene: TRBV11-2

CDR3 protein: CASSTGRHSGANVLTF
CDR3 DNA: TGTGCCAGCAGCACCGGACGACACTCTGGGGCCAACGTCCTGACTTTC
D gene: NA
J gene: TRBJ2-6
clone size: many
CDR3 length: 16
V gene: TRBV11-2

CDR3 protein: CASSLWGKYNEQFF
CDR3 DNA: TGTGCCAGCAGTTTATGGGGCAAGTACAATGAGCAGTTCTTC
D gene: NA
J gene: TRBJ2-1
clone size: NA
CDR3 length: 14
V gene: TRBV28

CDR3 protein: CASSLGTKNTEAFF
CDR3 DNA: TGTGCCAGCAGCTTGGGGACAAAGAACACTGAAGCTTTCTTT
D gene: NA
J gene: TRBJ1-1
clone size: many
CDR3 length: 14
V gene: TRBV7-2

CDR3 protein: CASSFQPLPEAFF
CDR3 DNA: TGTGCCAGCAGCTTTCAACCCCTTCCTGAAGCTTTCTTT
D gene: NA
J gene: TRBJ1-1
clone size: many
CDR3 length: 13
V gene: TRBV7-9

CDR3 protein: CASISRGQSQETQYF
CDR3 DNA: TGTGCCAGCATCTCAAGGGGTCAGAGCCAAGAGACCCAGTACTTC
D gene: NA
J gene: TRBJ2-5
clone size: NA
CDR3 length: 15
V gene: TRBV28

CDR3 protein: CASSTLGQGNQPQHF
CDR3 DNA: TGTGCCAGCAGTACCCTTGGACAGGGGAATCAGCCCCAGCATTTT
D gene: TRBD1
J gene: TRBJ1-5
clone size: few
CDR3 length: 15
V gene: TRBV6-8

CDR3 protein: CASSPQGIGGNQPQHF
CDR3 DNA: TGTGCCAGCTCACCACAAGGGATAGGCGGCAATCAGCCCCAGCATTTT
D gene: NA
J gene: TRBJ1-5
clone size: few
CDR3 length: 16
V gene: TRBV18

CDR3 protein: CASSPIIYEQYF
CDR3 DNA: TGTGCCAGCAGCCCCATCATTTACGAGCAGTACTTC
D gene: NA
J gene: TRBJ2-7
clone size: many
CDR3 length: 12
V gene: TRBV7-2